This T cell receptor beta chain was captured in a study of blood T cell repertoires in COVID-19. About the research overall: There were acute and convalescent COVID-19 samples, and they came from the United States, Italy and Spain. PBMCs, B-cell-depleted T cells, or T cells provided the cDNA or gDNA that made up the material.

The length of the CDR3 is 13 residues. Trimming removed 4 bases at V and 4 bases at J, with 11 bases between. CDR1 and CDR2 from the germline V gene are SGDLS and YYNGEE. Libraries were prepared by immunoSEQ multiplex PCR; TCRdb keeps only in-frame clonotypes and omits some of them. The sample has 110,000 or so clones, 81% seen once. The receptor was derived from a woman aged 70 to 79 with acute or convalescent COVID-19. The sequenced sample consisted of peripheral blood. The chain combines TRBV9 with TRBJ1-1; D remains ambiguous. The chain's CDR3 is CASSRKTGTEAFF. CDR3 in DNA: TGTGCCAGCAGCCGGAAGACTGGCACTGAAGCTTTCTTT.